This passage covers 13 T cell receptor beta chains from one sample sequenced in a study of blood T cell repertoires in COVID-19. Data came from immunoSEQ multiplex PCR; TCRdb stores just in-frame clones and leaves some out. Of about 160,000 clones listed, roughly nine tenths were seen once; the top ten hold under 5%. Sequencing input: peripheral blood. These receptors were obtained from a woman in her seventies with acute or convalescent COVID-19.

The chain combines TRBV2 with TRBJ1-2; 11 nucleotides line up with TRBD1. The CDR3 totals 15 residues. Looked up from germline, CDR1 is SNHLY and CDR2 is FYNNEI. With V trimmed by 5 bases and J by 3 bases, 5 bases remained unmatched. The CDR3 sequence is CASSPDRGHYYGYTF. CDR3 nucleotides: TGTGCCAGCAGTCCGGACAGGGGGCACTACTATGGCTACACCTTC.

This clone was observed a few times. This rearrangement joins TRBV7-2 to TRBJ2-2; perhaps TRBD1 as D (7 bases). Trimming took off 7 bases at V and 4 bases at J, with 13 bases between the two ends. Germline V gene data show CDR1 as SGHTA and CDR2 as FQGNSA. This CDR3 spans 14 amino acids. CDR3 nucleotides: TGTGCCAGCACGCGGGACAGCGGCACCGGGGAGCTGTTTTTT. Amino acids: CASTRDSGTGELFF.

The chain carries TRBV6-1 and TRBJ2-3; TRBD1 aligns across 11 bases. J gave up 10 bases and V 3 bases, and 12 bases lay outside the gene matches. The CDR3 consists of 16 residues. Germline loops: CDR1 MNHNS, CDR2 SASEGT. The CDR3 protein is CASSDQIGQGARSQYF. The CDR3 region has the DNA TGTGCCAGCAGTGACCAAATAGGACAGGGGGCGAGGTCGCAGTATTTT.

The chain uses TRBV5-4 and TRBJ1-2; a possible D gene is TRBD1 (5 bases). Germline V CDR1 and CDR2: SGHNT, YYREEE (reference sequence). The ends were cut back, 4 bases at V and 1 base at J, with 14 bases in the middle. The CDR3 loop spans 15 amino acids. CDR3 coding DNA: TGTGCCAGCAGCGGAGGGGCCCCCAATAACTATGGCTACACCTTC. Encoded protein: CASSGGAPNNYGYTF.

V is TRBV6-5 and J is TRBJ2-3, with D hard to call. V dropped 7 bases and J dropped 3 bases, with 11 bases sitting between them. CDR1 is MNHEY and CDR2 is SVGAGI in the germline V gene. The CDR3 spans 13 residues. The DNA of the CDR3 is TGTGCCAGCACTACGTTCGGGACAGATACGCAGTATTTT. It encodes CASTTFGTDTQYF.

V usage is TRBV6-2 or TRBV6-3 and J usage is TRBJ2-1; 7 bases are shared with TRBD2. Germline CDR1 MNHEY, CDR2 SVGEGT. V dropped 0 bases and J dropped 4; count of bases not matched to a gene: 9. The CDR3 is made up of 17 amino acids. This CDR3 is CASSYSRSSGIYNEQFF. The CDR3 region has the DNA TGTGCCAGCAGTTACTCGAGGTCTAGCGGAATTTACAATGAGCAGTTCTTC.

V gene TRBV7-2 combines with J gene TRBJ1-1; D remains unclear. Trimming removed 3 bases at V and 5 bases at J, with 16 bases between. The germline V gene has CDR1 SGHTA and CDR2 FQGNSA. The CDR3 contains 15 residues. The CDR3 DNA is TGTGCCAGCAGCTTTGTGTCTATATCGTGGACTGAAGCTTTCTTT. Protein product: CASSFVSISWTEAFF.

The chain is built from TRBV28 and TRBJ1-3, with D uncertain. The CDR3 is made up of 14 amino acids. V was shortened by 3 bases and J by 2 bases, with 8 bases between the two germline ends. Germline V gene data show CDR1 as MDHEN and CDR2 as SYDVKM. The CDR3 DNA reads as TGTGCCAGCAGTTTTCCAGGTACTGGAAACACCATATATTTT. Protein product: CASSFPGTGNTIYF.

The V call is TRBV7-8, the J call TRBJ1-2; TRBD1 aligns across 9 bases. In germline, CDR1 is SGHVS, CDR2 FQNEAQ. The CDR3 has 14 amino acids. V was clipped by 2 bases and J by 5 bases; unmatched bases: 3. CDR3 protein: CASSLIDRGYGYTF. The CDR3, as DNA: TGTGCCAGCAGCTTAATAGACAGGGGGTATGGCTACACCTTC.

The J gene is TRBJ1-2, the V gene TRBV19; a weak D match, TRBD1 (6 bases). The CDR3 has 13 amino acids. The V end lost 0 bases, the J end lost 8 bases, and 10 bases lay between the germline ends. Germline values: CDR1 LNHDA, CDR2 SQIVND (reference sequence). CDR3 region: CASSIEHGQGYTF. In DNA form, the CDR3 reads TGTGCCAGTAGTATAGAACACGGACAGGGCTACACCTTC.

The rearrangement joins TRBV2 to TRBJ2-2, with 9 nucleotides matching TRBD2. The CDR3 spans 19 residues. Germline loops: CDR1 SNHLY, CDR2 FYNNEI. V shed 2 bases and J 2 bases; nucleotides not matched to a gene: 12. The CDR3 spells CASSEWLAQAGGNTGELFF. The CDR3 DNA follows: TGTGCCAGCAGTGAATGGTTAGCTCAAGCGGGAGGAAACACCGGGGAGCTGTTTTTT.

The chain uses TRBV19 and TRBJ1-1; 10 positions match TRBD1. V dropped 3 bases and J dropped 8; count of bases not matched to a gene: 6. Germline CDR1 is LNHDA and CDR2 is SQIVND (reference sequence). This CDR3 spans 14 amino acids. CDR3 sequence: CASSIRTGGGEAFF. In DNA form, the CDR3 reads TGTGCCAGTAGTATCCGGACAGGGGGTGGGGAAGCTTTCTTT. Drawing the rest from reference TRBV19 and TRBJ1-1, the complete variable domain is DGGITQSPKYLFRKEGQNVTLSCEQNLNHDAMYWYRQDPGQGLRLIYYSQIVNDFQKGDIAEGYSVSREKKESFPLTVTSAQKNPTAFYLCASSIRTGGGEAFFGQGTRLTVV.

The chain carries TRBV19 and TRBJ2-7, with 9 bases that match TRBD1. Trimming removed 3 bases from V and 0 bases from J; junction bases left unmatched: 0. CDR3 size: 14 residues. Germline CDR1 is LNHDA and CDR2 is SQIVND (reference sequence). In DNA, the CDR3 is TGTGCCAGTAGTATGGGACAGGGCTCCTACGAGCAGTACTTC. Translated, it gives CASSMGQGSYEQYF.